These 22 T cell receptor beta chains were all obtained from the same sample, sequenced in a study of follicular helper T cells after annual influenza vaccination. Stated time point: 2014-2015 season, 7 days after vaccination. Libraries were prepared by immunoSEQ multiplex PCR; TCRdb keeps only in-frame clonotypes and omits some of them. The sample contains 3,000 to 4,000 clones, roughly 87% of which appear only once. The sample consisted of CXCR5- memory CD4+ T cells sorted from blood, taken 7 days after influenza vaccination. Every receptor here comes from an adult who received the influenza vaccine.

The gene calls are TRBV27 and TRBJ1-6, with D perhaps matching TRBD1 (5 bases). Germline CDR1 reads MNHEY; CDR2 reads SMNVEV (reference sequence). The CDR3 totals 15 residues. With 6 bases removed from V and 5 bases from J, the gap between germline ends came to 14 bases. CDR3 in amino acids: CASRGEGANNSPLHF. The CDR3 nucleotides are TGTGCCAGCAGGGGGGAAGGGGCGAATAATTCACCCCTCCACTTT.

The genes are TRBV30 and TRBJ1-3; possible D gene TRBD1, 5 bases. Germline V gives CDR1 GTSNPN, CDR2 SVGIG (reference sequence). Between the trimmed V and J ends, which lost 0 bases and 4 bases, there was a span of 13 bases. The CDR3 has 15 residues. The CDR3 sequence is CAWSVLGLGGNTIYF. CDR3 DNA sequence: TGTGCCTGGAGTGTACTGGGACTGGGGGGAAACACCATATATTTT.

The chain is built from TRBV30 and TRBJ2-1; weak D call: TRBD2 (6 bases). From germline, CDR1 is GTSNPN and CDR2 SVGIG (reference sequence). The length of the CDR3 is 15 residues. V was pared by 0 bases and J by 0 bases, with 9 bases between. This chain's CDR3 is CAWSVLATSYNEQFF. Written as DNA, the CDR3 is TGTGCCTGGAGTGTACTAGCCACCTCCTACAATGAGCAGTTCTTC. The entire variable domain, with the rest obtained from reference TRBV30 and TRBJ2-1, is as follows: SQTIHQWPATLVQPVGSPLSLECTVEGTSNPNLYWYRQAAGRGLQLLFYSVGIGQISSEVPQNLSASRPQDRQFILSSKKLLLSDSGFYLCAWSVLATSYNEQFFGPGTRLTVL.

The chain is built from TRBV7-5 and TRBJ2-7; the table's D gene call, TRBD1, was not cross checked with the DNA. TRBV7-5 is classified as a pseudogene. CDR3 size: 13 residues. CDR3 loop: CVRSFDRGYEQYF. The CDR3 region has the DNA TGTGTCAGAAGCTTCGACAGGGGTTACGAGCAGTACTTC.

This chain connects TRBV28 to TRBJ2-5; D possibly corresponds to TRBD2 (5 bases). The CDR3 consists of 14 residues. The V gene's germline CDR1 is MDHEN and CDR2 SYDVKM. V dropped 6 bases and J dropped 6 bases, with 17 bases sitting between them. CDR3 bases: TGTGCCAGCAGGCTTAGCGCCCTCCAGAAGACCCAGTACTTC. It specifies CASRLSALQKTQYF.

The V and J genes are TRBV11-2 and TRBJ2-5; TRBD2 aligns across 8 bases. The CDR3 contains 17 residues. Trimming took 0 bases from V and 1 from J; bases not matched to a gene: 7. Germline CDR1 is SGHAT and CDR2 is FQNNGV. The CDR3 DNA reads TGTGCCAGCAGCTTAGATCTGGGTAGCGGGGTCCAAGAGACCCAGTACTTC. As protein: CASSLDLGSGVQETQYF.

The rearrangement links TRBV11-2 to TRBJ1-5; TRBD1 might be the D (5 bases). CDR1 is SGHAT and CDR2 is FQNNGV in the germline V gene. This CDR3 is 16 amino acids long. The V end lost 4 bases, the J end lost 4 bases, and 17 bases lay between the germline ends. This chain's CDR3 is CASSSGRGRGNQPQHF. The CDR3 DNA reads TGTGCCAGCAGCTCAGGTCGGGGAAGGGGTAATCAGCCCCAGCATTTT. The variable domain in full, completed from reference TRBV11-2 and TRBJ1-5, reads EAGVAQSPRYKIIEKRQSVAFWCNPISGHATLYWYQQILGQGPKLLIQFQNNGVVDDSQLPKDRFSAERLKGVDSTLKIQPAKLEDSAVYLCASSSGRGRGNQPQHFGDGTRLSIL.

The table lists this clone with a few counts. V gene TRBV18 combines with J gene TRBJ2-7; D uncertain. Germline V CDR1 and CDR2: KGHSH, LQKENI. V lost 3 bases to trimming and J lost 3 bases, with 9 bases between them. This CDR3 region has 13 residues. The CDR3 is CASSPIVRYEQYF. The DNA for the CDR3 is TGTGCCAGCTCACCGATCGTCCGCTACGAGCAGTACTTC.

This chain links TRBV29-1 with TRBJ2-7; no reliable D call. The CDR3 covers 12 residues. V dropped 7 bases and J dropped 2 bases, with 12 bases sitting between them. Per the germline V gene, CDR1 is SQVTM and CDR2 is ANQGSEA. This CDR3 reads CSARLGTYEQYF. CDR3 DNA: TGCAGCGCACGACTGGGGACCTACGAGCAGTACTTC.

The V gene is TRBV20-1, the J gene TRBJ1-2; D is possibly TRBD1 (6 bases). V shed 6 bases and J shed 4 bases, with 9 bases lying between them. This CDR3 contains 11 residues. Germline CDR1 is DFQATT and CDR2 is SNEGSKA (reference sequence). Here the CDR3 reads CSARTVYGYTF. CDR3 sequence (DNA): TGCAGTGCAAGGACAGTCTATGGCTACACCTTC.

This chain connects TRBV7-6 to TRBJ1-4, with no clear D. Trimming removed 2 bases from V and 0 bases from J, with 7 bases in between. The germline CDR1 and CDR2 sequences are SGHVS and FNYEAQ. CDR3 size: 15 residues. The CDR3 DNA sequence: TGTGCCAGCAGCTTACGTCCCGCAACTAATGAAAAACTGTTTTTT. Its protein is CASSLRPATNEKLFF.

This chain uses TRBV4-3 with TRBJ2-1; D ambiguous. Germline assignment: CDR1 LGHNA and CDR2 YSLEER. The length of the CDR3 is 14 residues. V was trimmed by 4 bases and J by 4 bases, leaving 11 bases between them. The CDR3 region is CASSPDPRYNEQFF. Written as DNA, the CDR3 is TGCGCCAGCAGCCCCGATCCCCGATACAATGAGCAGTTCTTC.

V and J are TRBV19 and TRBJ1-1; D possibly corresponds to TRBD1 (5 bases). CDR3 length: 15 residues. V was clipped by 3 bases and J by 0 bases, with 11 bases between them. Germline CDR1 is LNHDA and CDR2 is SQIVND (reference sequence). CDR3 coding DNA: TGTGCCAGTAGTATGGGGCAGTGGATGAACACTGAAGCTTTCTTT. Translated: CASSMGQWMNTEAFF.

This clone appeared a single time. V gene TRBV5-5 combines with J gene TRBJ1-6; the match to TRBD1 covers 7 bases. The length of the CDR3 is 16 residues. Germline assignment: CDR1 SGHKS and CDR2 YYEKEE (reference sequence). With V trimmed by 4 bases and J by 2 bases, 6 bases remained unmatched. CDR3 nucleotide sequence: TGTGCCAGCAGCCAAGGGGGCCTCGCCTATAATTCACCCCTCCACTTT. Amino acid sequence: CASSQGGLAYNSPLHF.

The CDR3 loop is CASSLGGRENTGELFF. DNA of the CDR3: TGTGCCAGCAGCCTGGGCGGCAGGGAGAACACCGGGGAGCTGTTTTTT. The chain employs TRBV5-4 and TRBJ2-2; the D gene is possibly TRBD1 (5 bases). This CDR3 contains 16 residues. Trimming pared 4 bases from V and 1 base from J, leaving 14 bases between. Per germline, CDR1 SGHNT and CDR2 YYREEE (reference sequence).

The chain recombines TRBV6-6 with TRBJ2-7, with D unclear. From germline, CDR1 is MNHNY and CDR2 SVGAGI (reference sequence). V lost 5 bases and J lost 4, with 6 bases in between. The CDR3 consists of 11 residues. This CDR3 reads CASSTSYEQYF. The CDR3 region has the DNA TGTGCCAGCAGTACCTCGTACGAGCAGTACTTC.

The chain recombines TRBV6-1 with TRBJ2-3, with 8 bases that match TRBD2. With V trimmed by 6 bases and J by 5 bases, 10 bases remained unmatched. The CDR3 runs to 15 residues. Germline-derived CDR1 and CDR2 are MNHNS and SASEGT. CDR3 loop: CASRDPGTRVDTQYF. The CDR3 DNA follows: TGTGCCAGCAGGGACCCCGGGACTAGAGTAGATACGCAGTATTTT.

The chain recombines TRBV28 with TRBJ1-4; 8 bases line up with TRBD1. Looked up from germline, CDR1 is MDHEN and CDR2 is SYDVKM. The CDR3 loop spans 17 amino acids. J gave up 0 bases and V 6 bases, and 9 bases lay outside the gene matches. Here the CDR3 DNA reads TGTGCCAGCAGACTCCGGGACAGGCTTGCAACTAATGAAAAACTGTTTTTT. This gives the protein CASRLRDRLATNEKLFF.

V is TRBV6-5 and J is TRBJ2-3; D gene uncertain. Trimming removed 0 bases at V and 3 bases at J, with 7 bases between. Germline V gives CDR1 MNHEY, CDR2 SVGAGI. The CDR3 sequence is 14 residues long. The CDR3 region has the DNA TGTGCCAGCAGTTACTCGAAAGGTACAGATACGCAGTATTTT. Its translation: CASSYSKGTDTQYF.

The CDR3 DNA reads TGTGCCAGCAGTTTATTAGTCTCAGCTGGAAACACCATATATTTT. Translated: CASSLLVSAGNTIYF. This rearrangement joins TRBV28 to TRBJ1-3; D remains unclear. The CDR3 consists of 15 residues. Germline V gene lookup returns CDR1 MDHEN and CDR2 SYDVKM. V was shortened by 1 base and J by 2 bases, with 9 bases between the two germline ends.

The rearrangement joins TRBV19 to TRBJ2-7; 14 bases match TRBD2. The CDR3 is made up of 18 amino acids. V lost 6 bases to trimming and J lost 0 bases; unmatched junction nucleotides: 10. Germline CDR1 and CDR2: LNHDA and SQIVND (reference sequence). The CDR3 reads CASRKGTSGGPFSYEQYF. For the CDR3, the DNA is TGTGCCAGTAGGAAAGGGACTAGCGGGGGTCCGTTCTCCTACGAGCAGTACTTC.

The chain links TRBV28 to TRBJ1-1, with no clear D. The germline gives CDR1 MDHEN, CDR2 SYDVKM. The CDR3 runs to 12 residues. Trimming pared 10 bases from V and 0 bases from J, leaving 9 bases between. The CDR3 reads CATSAVNTEAFF. Written as DNA, the CDR3 is TGTGCCACCTCCGCCGTGAACACTGAAGCTTTCTTT.